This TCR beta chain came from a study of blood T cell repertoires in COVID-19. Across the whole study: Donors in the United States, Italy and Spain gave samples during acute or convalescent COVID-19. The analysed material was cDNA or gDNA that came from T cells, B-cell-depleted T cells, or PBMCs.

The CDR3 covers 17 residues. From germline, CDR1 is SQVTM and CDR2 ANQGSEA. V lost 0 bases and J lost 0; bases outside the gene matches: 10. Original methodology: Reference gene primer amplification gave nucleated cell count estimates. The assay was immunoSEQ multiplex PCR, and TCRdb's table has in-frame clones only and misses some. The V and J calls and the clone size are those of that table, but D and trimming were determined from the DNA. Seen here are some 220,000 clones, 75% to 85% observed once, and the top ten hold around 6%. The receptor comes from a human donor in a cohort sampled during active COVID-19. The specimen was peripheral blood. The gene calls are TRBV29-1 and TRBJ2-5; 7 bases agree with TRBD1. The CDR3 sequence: CSVEETRQGEYQETQYF. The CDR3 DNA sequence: TGCAGCGTTGAAGAAACCCGGCAGGGGGAATACCAAGAGACCCAGTACTTC.